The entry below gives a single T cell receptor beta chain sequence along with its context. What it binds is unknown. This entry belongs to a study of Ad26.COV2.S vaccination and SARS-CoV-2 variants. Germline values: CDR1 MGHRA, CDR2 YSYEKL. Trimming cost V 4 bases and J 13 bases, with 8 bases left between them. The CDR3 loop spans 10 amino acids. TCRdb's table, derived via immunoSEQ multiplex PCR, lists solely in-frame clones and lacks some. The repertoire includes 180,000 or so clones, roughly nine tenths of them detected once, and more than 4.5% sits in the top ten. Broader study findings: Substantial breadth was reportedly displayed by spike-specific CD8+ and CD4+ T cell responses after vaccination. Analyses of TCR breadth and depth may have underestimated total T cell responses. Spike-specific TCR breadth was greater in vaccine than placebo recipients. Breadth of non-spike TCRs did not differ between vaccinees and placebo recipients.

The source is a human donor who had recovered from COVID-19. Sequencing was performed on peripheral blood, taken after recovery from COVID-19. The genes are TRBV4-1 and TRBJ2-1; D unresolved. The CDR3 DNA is TGCGCCAGCAGCCCATTCACCCAGTTCTTC. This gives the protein CASSPFTQFF.